This T cell receptor beta chain emerged from a study of blood T cell repertoires in COVID-19. Across the whole study: Both acute and convalescent COVID-19 samples were obtained from the United States, Italy and Spain. Sample material is recorded as cDNA or gDNA derived from T cells, B-cell-depleted T cells, or PBMCs.

Enrolled during active infection, Seattle patients were then followed longitudinally. Authors' processing steps: Amplifying reference gene primers gave estimates of nucleated cell counts. This table comes from immunoSEQ multiplex PCR, and its TCRdb copy is limited to in-frame clones, with some not included. V and J calls and clone size come straight from that table; D and trimming were deduced from the DNA. The sample lists about 150,000 clones; about 87% were seen once. The material sequenced was peripheral blood. The clonotype originates from a woman of 80 years or more with COVID-19, enrolled during active disease.

The CDR3 coding sequence is TGTGCCAGCAGTTACGACAGGTCTGGGGCCAACGTCCTGACTTTC. Amino acids: CASSYDRSGANVLTF. This chain links TRBV6-5 with TRBJ2-6; D is perhaps TRBD1 (6 bases). The CDR3 totals 15 residues. In germline, CDR1 is MNHEY, CDR2 SVGAGI. V shed 2 bases and J shed 1 base, with 6 bases lying between them.